The following is a TCR beta chain sequence with its context. Time point here: five to six months of natalizumab therapy. Sequencing used immunoSEQ multiplex PCR; TCRdb keeps in-frame clones, though not all of them. Counted here are about 30,000 clones, nearly 90% occurring once; the ten biggest clones make up approximately 1.5%. These data originate in a study of multiple sclerosis patients with progressive multifocal leukoencephalopathy. This CDR3 region has 14 residues. The germline V gene encodes CDR1 SGHTA and CDR2 FQGNSA. The trim removed 5 bases at V and 4 bases at J, leaving 4 bases unmatched. The clonotype comes from a human donor with multiple sclerosis. This chain connects TRBV7-2 to TRBJ2-7; TRBD2 matches 11 bases. Sequencing used PBMCs, obtained from a patient treated with natalizumab. The DNA for the CDR3 is TGTGCCAGCAGCGCCCGGACTAGCGGGTACGAGCAGTACTTC. It encodes CASSARTSGYEQYF.